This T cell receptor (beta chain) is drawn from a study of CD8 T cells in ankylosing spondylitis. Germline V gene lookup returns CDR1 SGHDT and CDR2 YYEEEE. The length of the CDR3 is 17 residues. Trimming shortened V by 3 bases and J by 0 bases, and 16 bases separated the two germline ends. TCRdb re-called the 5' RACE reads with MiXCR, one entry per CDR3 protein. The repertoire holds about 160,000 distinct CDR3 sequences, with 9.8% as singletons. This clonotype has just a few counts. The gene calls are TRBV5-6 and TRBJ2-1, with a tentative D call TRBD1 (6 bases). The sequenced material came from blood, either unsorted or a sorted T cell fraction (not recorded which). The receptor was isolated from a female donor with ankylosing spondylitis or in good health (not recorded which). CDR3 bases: TGTGCCAGCAGCTCCCGGCAGGAGGACAGCTCCTACAATGAGCAGTTCTTC. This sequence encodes CASSSRQEDSSYNEQFF.